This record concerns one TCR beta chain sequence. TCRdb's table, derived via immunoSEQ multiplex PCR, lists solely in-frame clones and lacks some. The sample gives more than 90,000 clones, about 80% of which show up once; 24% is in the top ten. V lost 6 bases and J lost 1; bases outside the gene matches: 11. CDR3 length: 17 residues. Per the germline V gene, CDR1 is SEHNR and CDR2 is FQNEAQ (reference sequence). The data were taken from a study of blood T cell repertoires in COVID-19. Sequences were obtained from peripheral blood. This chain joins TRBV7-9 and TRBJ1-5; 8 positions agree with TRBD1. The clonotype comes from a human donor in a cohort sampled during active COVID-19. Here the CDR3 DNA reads TGTGCCAGCAGTTTTACTACAGGGGGTGGGAGCAATCAGCCCCAGCATTTT. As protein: CASSFTTGGGSNQPQHF.